This T cell receptor (beta chain) emerged from a study of vaccination and CD4 T cells after COVID-19. Described treatment: roughly 10-day PBMC culture with coronavirus spike peptide pools or control peptides (ViraFEST assay). Peptide-pool expansion of antigen-specific T cells preceded TCR sequencing in ViraFEST. An Oncomine TCR Beta short-read assay was used to sequence the DNA from cultured CD4+ T cells. TCRdb fed the PCR reads into MiXCR, producing one record per CDR3 protein. The table records more than 15,000 distinct CDR3 sequences, roughly 46% of them present only once. Note on this clonotype: As yet, its antigen is unknown.

Trimming removed 0 bases at V and 6 bases at J, with 12 bases between. The CDR3 has 15 residues. CDR1 is DFQATT, CDR2 SNEGSKA, per germline (reference sequence). Specimen: CD4+ T cells from blood, cultured in vitro, collected before SARS-CoV-2 vaccination. The V gene is TRBV20-1, the J gene TRBJ1-6; D is ambiguous. The source of this sequence is a human donor who had recovered from COVID-19. The CDR3 spells CSARDPGRPNSPLHF. CDR3 sequence (DNA): TGCAGTGCTAGAGATCCGGGGAGACCTAATTCACCCCTCCACTTT.